This T cell receptor beta chain was sequenced for a study of blood T cell repertoires in COVID-19. Study-level background: Samples representing acute and convalescent COVID-19 were sourced from the United States, Italy and Spain. The analysed material was cDNA or gDNA that came from T cells, B-cell-depleted T cells, or PBMCs.

The CDR3 consists of 11 residues. CDR1 and CDR2 from the germline V gene are MDHEN and SYDVKM. V lost 6 bases to trimming and J lost 3 bases, with 6 bases between them. Methods used by the authors: Amplification of reference gene primers was used by the study to estimate nucleated cell counts. Some clones are missing from TCRdb's copy, which holds only in-frame ones; the method was immunoSEQ multiplex PCR. V, J and clone size were drawn from that table, and D and trimming were deduced from the DNA. The table lists 45,000 or so clones, about 85% of them singletons. This TCR came from a woman of 80 years or more with acute or convalescent COVID-19. Sequences were obtained from peripheral blood. This rearrangement joins TRBV28 to TRBJ2-7; the D is unclear. CDR3 residues: CASSRNYEQYF. The CDR3 bases are TGTGCCAGCAGCCGTAACTACGAGCAGTACTTC. The full variable domain, completed using reference TRBV28 and TRBJ2-7, is DVKVTQSSRYLVKRTGEKVFLECVQDMDHENMFWYRQDPGLGLRLIYFSYDVKMKEKGDIPEGYSVSREKKERFSLILESASTNQTSMYLCASSRNYEQYFGPGTRLTVT.